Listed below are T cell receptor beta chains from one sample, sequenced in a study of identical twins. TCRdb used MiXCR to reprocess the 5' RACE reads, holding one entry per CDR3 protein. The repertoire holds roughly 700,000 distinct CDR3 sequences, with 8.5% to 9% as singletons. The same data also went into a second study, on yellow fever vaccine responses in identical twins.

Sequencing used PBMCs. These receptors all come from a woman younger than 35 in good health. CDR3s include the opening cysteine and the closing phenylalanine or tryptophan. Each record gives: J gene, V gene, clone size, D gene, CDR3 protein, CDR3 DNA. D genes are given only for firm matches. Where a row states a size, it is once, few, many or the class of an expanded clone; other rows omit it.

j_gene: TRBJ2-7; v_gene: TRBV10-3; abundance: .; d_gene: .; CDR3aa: CAISESFTVYYEQYF; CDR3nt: TGTGCCATCAGTGAGTCGTTTACGGTTTACTACGAGCAGTACTTC
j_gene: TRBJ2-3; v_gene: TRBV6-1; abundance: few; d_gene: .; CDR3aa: CASRVAQESDTQYF; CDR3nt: TGTGCCAGCAGAGTGGCCCAGGAGTCAGATACGCAGTATTTT
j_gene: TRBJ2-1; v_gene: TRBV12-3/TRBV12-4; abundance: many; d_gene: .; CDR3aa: CASSLRSTYNEQFF; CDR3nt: TGTGCCAGCAGTCTGAGGAGCACCTACAATGAGCAGTTCTTC
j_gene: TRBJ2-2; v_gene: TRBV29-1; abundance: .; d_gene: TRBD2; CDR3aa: CSAKPGLSNTGELFF; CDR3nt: TGCAGCGCGAAACCGGGACTATCGAACACCGGGGAGCTGTTTTTT
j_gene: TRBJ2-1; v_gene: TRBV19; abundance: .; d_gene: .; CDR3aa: CASSRRDLEQFF; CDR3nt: TGTGCCAGTAGTCGCCGGGACCTCGAGCAGTTCTTC
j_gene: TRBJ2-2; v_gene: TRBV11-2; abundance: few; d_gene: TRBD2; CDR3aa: CASSLETSGGNTGELFF; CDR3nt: TGTGCCAGCAGCTTGGAGACTAGCGGGGGGAACACCGGGGAGCTGTTTTTT
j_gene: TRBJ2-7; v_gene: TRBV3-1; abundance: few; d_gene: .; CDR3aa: CASSQDLGQLSYEQYF; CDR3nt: TGTGCCAGCAGCCAAGACCTCGGACAGCTCTCCTACGAGCAGTACTTC
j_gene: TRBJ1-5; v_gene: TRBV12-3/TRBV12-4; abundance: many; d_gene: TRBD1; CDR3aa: CASSDGQGGNQPQHF; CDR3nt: TGTGCCAGCAGCGACGGACAGGGAGGGAATCAGCCCCAGCATTTT
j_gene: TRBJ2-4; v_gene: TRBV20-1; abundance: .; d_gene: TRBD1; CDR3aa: CSASTGGKNIQYF; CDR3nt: TGCAGTGCGTCCACAGGGGGAAAAAACATTCAGTACTTC
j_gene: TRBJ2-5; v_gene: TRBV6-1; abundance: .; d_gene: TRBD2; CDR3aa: CASRRLAAKTQYF; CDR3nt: TGTGCCAGCAGAAGACTAGCCGCGAAGACCCAGTACTTC
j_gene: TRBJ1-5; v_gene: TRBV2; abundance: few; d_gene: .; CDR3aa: CASSGQTGNNQPQHF; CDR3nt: TGTGCCAGCAGTGGACAAACGGGAAACAATCAGCCCCAGCATTTT
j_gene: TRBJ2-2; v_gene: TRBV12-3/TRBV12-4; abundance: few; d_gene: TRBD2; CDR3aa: CASSFLGLAGTGELFF; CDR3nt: TGTGCCAGCAGTTTTTTGGGACTAGCGGGCACCGGGGAGCTGTTTTTT
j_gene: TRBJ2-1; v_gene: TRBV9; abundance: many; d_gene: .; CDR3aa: CASSVGAASSYNEQFF; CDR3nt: TGTGCCAGCAGCGTAGGGGCGGCGAGCTCCTACAATGAGCAGTTCTTC
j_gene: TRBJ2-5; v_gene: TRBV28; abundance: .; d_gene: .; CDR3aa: CASIAGVERTQYF; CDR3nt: TGTGCCAGCATCGCAGGGGTGGAGAGGACCCAGTACTTC
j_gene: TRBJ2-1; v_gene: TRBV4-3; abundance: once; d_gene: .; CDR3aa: CASSLILGSSYNEQFF; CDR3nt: TGCGCCAGCAGCCTAATCCTAGGTAGCTCCTACAATGAGCAGTTCTTC
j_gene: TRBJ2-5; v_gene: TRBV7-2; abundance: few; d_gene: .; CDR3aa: CASSPWLDWGEETQYF; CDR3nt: TGTGCCAGCAGCCCGTGGCTAGATTGGGGAGAAGAGACCCAGTACTTC
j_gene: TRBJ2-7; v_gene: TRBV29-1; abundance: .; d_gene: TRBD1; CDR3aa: CSAQGATYEQYF; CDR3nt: TGCAGCGCCCAGGGGGCAACCTACGAGCAGTACTTC
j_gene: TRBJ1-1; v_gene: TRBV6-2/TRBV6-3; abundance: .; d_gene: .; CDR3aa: CASSYLRNLGPEAFF; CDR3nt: TGTGCCAGCAGTTACCTTCGAAACTTGGGGCCTGAAGCTTTCTTT
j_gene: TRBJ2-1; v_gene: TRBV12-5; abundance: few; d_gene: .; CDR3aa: CASGLYAGQQFF; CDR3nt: TGTGCTAGTGGTTTGTACGCAGGGCAGCAGTTCTTC
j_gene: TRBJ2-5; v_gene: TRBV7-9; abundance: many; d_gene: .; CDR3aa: CASSLFTVLKETQYF; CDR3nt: TGTGCCAGCAGCTTATTTACAGTCCTGAAAGAGACCCAGTACTTC
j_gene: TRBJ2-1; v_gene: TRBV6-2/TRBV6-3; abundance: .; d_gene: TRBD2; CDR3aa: CASSPISGSGLNEQFF; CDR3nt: TGTGCCAGCAGTCCCATTAGCGGGAGTGGCTTGAATGAGCAGTTCTTC
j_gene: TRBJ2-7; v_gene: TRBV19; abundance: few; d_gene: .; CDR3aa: CASTPGTLSYEQYF; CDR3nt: TGTGCCAGTACCCCCGGGACACTCTCCTACGAGCAGTACTTC
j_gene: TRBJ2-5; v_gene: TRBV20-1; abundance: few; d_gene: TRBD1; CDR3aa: CSAGTAHQETQYF; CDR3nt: TGCAGTGCAGGGACAGCTCACCAAGAGACCCAGTACTTC
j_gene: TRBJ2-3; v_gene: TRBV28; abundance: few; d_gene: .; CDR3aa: CASSLLARLTTDTQYF; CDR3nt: TGTGCCAGCAGTTTATTGGCCAGGCTGACCACAGATACGCAGTATTTT
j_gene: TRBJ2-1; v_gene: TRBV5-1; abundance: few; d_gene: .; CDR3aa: CASSGRGRANEQFF; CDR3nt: TGCGCCAGCAGCGGTAGGGGCAGGGCGAATGAGCAGTTCTTC
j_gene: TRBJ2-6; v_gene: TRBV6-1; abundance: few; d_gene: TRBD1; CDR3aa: CASSTGDPGANVLTF; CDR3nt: TGTGCCAGCAGTACAGGGGATCCTGGGGCCAACGTCCTGACTTTC
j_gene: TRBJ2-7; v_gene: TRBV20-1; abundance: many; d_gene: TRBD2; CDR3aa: CSAMGLNEQYF; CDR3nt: TGCAGTGCGATGGGACTAAACGAGCAGTACTTC
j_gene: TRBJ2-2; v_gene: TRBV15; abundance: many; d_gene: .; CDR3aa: CATSREAEAANTGELFF; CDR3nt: TGTGCCACCAGCAGAGAGGCTGAGGCAGCGAACACCGGGGAGCTGTTTTTT
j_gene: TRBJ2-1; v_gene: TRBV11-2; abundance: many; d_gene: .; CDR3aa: CASSLGQVNEQFF; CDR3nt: TGTGCCAGCAGCTTAGGTCAGGTCAATGAGCAGTTCTTC
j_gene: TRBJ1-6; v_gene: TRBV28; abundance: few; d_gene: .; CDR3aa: CASSFLLGSPLHF; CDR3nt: TGTGCCAGCAGTTTTTTACTGGGTTCACCCCTCCACTTT
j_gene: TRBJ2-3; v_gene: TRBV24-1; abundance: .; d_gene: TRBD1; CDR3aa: CATSDPTGDQADTQYF; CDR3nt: TGTGCCACCAGTGATCCAACAGGGGATCAAGCAGATACGCAGTATTTT
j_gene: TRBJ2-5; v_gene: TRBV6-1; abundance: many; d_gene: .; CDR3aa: CASTTTSWPSPTHEETQYF; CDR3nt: TGTGCCAGCACCACCACTTCTTGGCCCTCCCCTACCCACGAAGAGACCCAGTACTTC
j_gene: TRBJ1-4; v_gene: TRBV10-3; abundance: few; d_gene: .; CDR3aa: CAIRGPNEKLFF; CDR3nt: TGTGCCATCAGGGGTCCTAATGAAAAACTGTTTTTT
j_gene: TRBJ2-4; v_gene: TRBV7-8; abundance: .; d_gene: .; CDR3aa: CASSLEGRASGYIQYF; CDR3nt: TGTGCCAGCAGCTTAGAAGGCAGAGCCTCCGGGTACATTCAGTACTTC
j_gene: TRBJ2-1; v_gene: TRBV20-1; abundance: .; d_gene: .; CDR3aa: CSARRGQGVWEQFF; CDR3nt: TGCAGTGCTAGAAGAGGTCAGGGTGTCTGGGAGCAGTTCTTC
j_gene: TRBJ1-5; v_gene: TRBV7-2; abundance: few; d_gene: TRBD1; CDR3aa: CASNTGQQNQPQHF; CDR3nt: TGTGCCAGCAATACGGGACAGCAAAATCAGCCCCAGCATTTT
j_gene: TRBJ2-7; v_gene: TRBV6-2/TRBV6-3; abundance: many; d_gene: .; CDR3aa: CASSYPLSPIYEQYF; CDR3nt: TGTGCCAGCAGTTACCCGCTGTCCCCAATATACGAGCAGTACTTC
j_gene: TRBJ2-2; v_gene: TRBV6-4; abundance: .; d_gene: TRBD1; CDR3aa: CASRITGGDDTGELFF; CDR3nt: TGTGCCAGCAGAATTACAGGGGGCGACGACACCGGGGAGCTGTTTTTT
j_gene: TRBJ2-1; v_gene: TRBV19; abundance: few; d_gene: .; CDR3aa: CASSERTSGRKYNEQFF; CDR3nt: TGTGCCAGTAGCGAGAGGACGTCGGGACGTAAGTACAATGAGCAGTTCTTC
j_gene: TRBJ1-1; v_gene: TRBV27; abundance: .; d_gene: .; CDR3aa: CASSYSGFNTEAFF; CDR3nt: TGTGCCAGCAGCTACTCGGGATTTAACACTGAAGCTTTCTTT
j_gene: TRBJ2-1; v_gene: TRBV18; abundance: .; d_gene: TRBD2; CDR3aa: CASSPAGLFNEQFF; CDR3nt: TGTGCCAGCTCCCCGGCGGGACTATTCAATGAGCAGTTCTTC
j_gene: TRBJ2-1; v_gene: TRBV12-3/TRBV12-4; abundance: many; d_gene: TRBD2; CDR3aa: CACSRLAVNEQFF; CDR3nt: TGTGCCTGCTCCCGGCTAGCGGTCAATGAGCAGTTCTTC